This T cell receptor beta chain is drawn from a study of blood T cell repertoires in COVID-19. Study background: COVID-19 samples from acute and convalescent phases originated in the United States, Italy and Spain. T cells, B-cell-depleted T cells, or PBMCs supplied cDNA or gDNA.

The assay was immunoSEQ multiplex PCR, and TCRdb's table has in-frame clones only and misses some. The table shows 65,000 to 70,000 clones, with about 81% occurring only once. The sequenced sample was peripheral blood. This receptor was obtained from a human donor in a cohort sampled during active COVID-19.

CDR3 amino acids: CASSQDRGSYGYTF. The CDR3 DNA sequence: TGCGCCAGCAGCCAAGACAGGGGGAGCTATGGCTACACCTTC. The gene calls are TRBV4-1 and TRBJ1-2, with 7 bases matching TRBD1. Per the germline V gene, CDR1 is MGHRA and CDR2 is YSYEKL. V lost 0 bases and J lost 4; bases outside the gene matches: 2. The CDR3 is 14 amino acids.